This T cell receptor (beta chain) was obtained from a study of blood T cell repertoires in COVID-19. Assay used: immunoSEQ multiplex PCR; TCRdb lists only in-frame clones, some missing. The sample lists some 200,000 clones, 84% seen once, with 6.5% to 9% in the top ten. The CDR3 extends over 14 amino acids. Trimming left V 6 bases short and J 1 base short, with 9 bases between. Germline CDR1 and CDR2: LNHDA and SQIVND (reference sequence). The sequence came from a woman aged 45 to 65 with active or convalescent COVID-19. The V call is TRBV19, the J call TRBJ2-2; D might be TRBD2 (5 bases). Sequencing was carried out using peripheral blood. The CDR3 loop reads CASRGAGNTGELFF. The CDR3 DNA is TGTGCCAGTAGGGGAGCCGGGAACACCGGGGAGCTGTTTTTT.